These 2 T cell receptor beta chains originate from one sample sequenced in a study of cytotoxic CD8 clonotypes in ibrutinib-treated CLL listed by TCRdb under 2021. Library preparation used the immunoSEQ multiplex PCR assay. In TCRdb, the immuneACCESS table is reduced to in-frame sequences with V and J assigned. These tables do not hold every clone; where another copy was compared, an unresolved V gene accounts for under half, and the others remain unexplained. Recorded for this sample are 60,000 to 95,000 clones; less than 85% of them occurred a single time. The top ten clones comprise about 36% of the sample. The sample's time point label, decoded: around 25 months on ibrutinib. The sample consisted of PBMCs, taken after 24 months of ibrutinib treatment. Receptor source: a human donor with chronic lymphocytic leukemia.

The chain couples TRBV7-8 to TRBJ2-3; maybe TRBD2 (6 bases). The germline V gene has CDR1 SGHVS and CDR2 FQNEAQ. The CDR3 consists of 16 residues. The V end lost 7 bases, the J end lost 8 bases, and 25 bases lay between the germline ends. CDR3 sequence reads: CASIPDSTSLASTQYF. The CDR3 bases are TGTGCCAGCATCCCGGACTCCACTAGCCTTGCGAGTACGCAGTATTTT. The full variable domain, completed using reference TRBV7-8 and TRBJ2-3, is GAGVSQSPRYKVAKRGQDVALRCDPISGHVSLFWYQQALGQGPEFLTYFQNEAQLDKSGLPSDRFFAERPEGSVSTLKIQRTQQEDSAVYLCASIPDSTSLASTQYFGPGTRLTVL.

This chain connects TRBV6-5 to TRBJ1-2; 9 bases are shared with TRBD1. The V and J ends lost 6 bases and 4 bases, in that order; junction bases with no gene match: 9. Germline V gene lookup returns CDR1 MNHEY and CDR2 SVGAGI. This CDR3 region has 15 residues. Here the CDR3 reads CASRTTGGGPYGYTF. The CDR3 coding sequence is TGTGCCAGCAGAACGACAGGGGGGGGACCCTATGGCTACACCTTC.